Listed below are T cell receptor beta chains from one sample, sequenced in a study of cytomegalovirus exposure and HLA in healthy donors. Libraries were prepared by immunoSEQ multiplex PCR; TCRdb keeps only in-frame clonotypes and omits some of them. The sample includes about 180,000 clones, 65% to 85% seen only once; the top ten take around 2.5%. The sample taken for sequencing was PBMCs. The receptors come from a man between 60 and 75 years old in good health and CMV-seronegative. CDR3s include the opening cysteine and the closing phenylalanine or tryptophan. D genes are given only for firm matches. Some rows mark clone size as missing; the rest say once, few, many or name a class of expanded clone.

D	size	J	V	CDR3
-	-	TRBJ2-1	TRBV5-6	CASSLGTLLYNEQFF
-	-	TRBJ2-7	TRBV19	CASSMRVVTYEQYF
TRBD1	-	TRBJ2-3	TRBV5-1	CASSPGQLVGDTQYF
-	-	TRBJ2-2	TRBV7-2	CASSFLAGELFF
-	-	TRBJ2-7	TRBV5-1	CASSPGHRGAYEQYF
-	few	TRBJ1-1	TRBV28	CASVSPGGDTEAFF
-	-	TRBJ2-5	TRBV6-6	CASAVKLETQYF
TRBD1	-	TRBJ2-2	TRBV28	CASRVDRVGTGELFF
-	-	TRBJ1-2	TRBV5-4	CASNDPGRQFYGYTF
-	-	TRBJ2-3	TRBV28	CASSPDSIPDTDTQYF